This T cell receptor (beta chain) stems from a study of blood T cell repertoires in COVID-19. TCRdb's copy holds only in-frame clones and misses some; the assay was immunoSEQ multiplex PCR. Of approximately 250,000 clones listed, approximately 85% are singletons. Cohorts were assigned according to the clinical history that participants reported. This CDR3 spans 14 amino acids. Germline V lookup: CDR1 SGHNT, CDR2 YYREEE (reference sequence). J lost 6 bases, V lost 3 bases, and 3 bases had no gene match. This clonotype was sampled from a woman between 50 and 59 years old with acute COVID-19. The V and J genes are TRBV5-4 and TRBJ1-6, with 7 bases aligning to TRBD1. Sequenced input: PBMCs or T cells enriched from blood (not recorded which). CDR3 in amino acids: CASSWGQINSPLHF. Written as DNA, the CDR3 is TGTGCCAGCAGCTGGGGACAGATTAATTCACCCCTCCACTTT.